This entry describes one TCR beta chain. Its target is not known. These data originate in a study of T cells in tumors after PD-1 blockade. Overall study context: Prior checkpoint blockade, systemic immunosuppressant use, or anti-cancer therapy within 4 weeks excluded patients.

Tumor or blood genomic DNA was sequenced, with inputs of roughly 550 ng to 6,500 ng. This table comes from immunoSEQ multiplex PCR, and its TCRdb copy is limited to in-frame clones, with some not included. This sample has approximately 48,000 clones, with 81% found just once. CDR1 and CDR2 (germline): SGHNT, YYREEE (reference sequence). The trim removed 4 bases at V and 2 bases at J, leaving 9 bases unmatched. The CDR3 consists of 16 residues. Whole-study results and caveats: Peripheral recruitment is suggested, as some novel exhausted tumor clones were in pre-treatment blood.

The receptor was derived from a human donor with basal cell carcinoma. The genes are TRBV5-4 and TRBJ2-5, with 9 positions matching TRBD1. Sample: PBMCs, taken before anti-PD-1 treatment. The DNA of the CDR3 is TGTGCCAGCAGCCCATCCCCGGGACAGGGACAAGAGACCCAGTACTTC. Its protein is CASSPSPGQGQETQYF.